This record looks at one T cell receptor (beta chain) sequence and its context. What it binds is not known. These data belong to a study of early T cells in non-severe SARS-CoV-2 infection. About the study: Sequencing was performed on bulk RNA from unsorted whole blood, leaving chains unpaired. Study-wide points: Anti-spike CD8 responses were favored in VDJdb matching, and private and CD4 specificities were missed.

Germline V gene lookup returns CDR1 MNHEY and CDR2 SVGAGI. Trimming took 6 bases from V and 3 from J; bases not matched to a gene: 10. There are 15 residues in the CDR3. Molecules of cDNA were individually given unique molecular identifiers that were attached to them. Via MiXCR, TCRdb re-called the 5' RACE reads, giving one row per CDR3 protein. The sample contains 30,000 to 40,000 distinct CDR3 sequences, 7.9% of which appear only once. The source of this sequence is an adult who was a healthcare worker with PCR-confirmed SARS-CoV-2 infection or an uninfected control (not recorded which). The gene calls are TRBV6-5 and TRBJ2-7; 8 nucleotides align to TRBD1. The specimen was whole blood, collected at baseline. In nucleotides, the CDR3 is TGTGCCAGCAGCCCCTCCGGGACAGGCTTCTACGAGCAGTACTTC. This encodes CASSPSGTGFYEQYF.